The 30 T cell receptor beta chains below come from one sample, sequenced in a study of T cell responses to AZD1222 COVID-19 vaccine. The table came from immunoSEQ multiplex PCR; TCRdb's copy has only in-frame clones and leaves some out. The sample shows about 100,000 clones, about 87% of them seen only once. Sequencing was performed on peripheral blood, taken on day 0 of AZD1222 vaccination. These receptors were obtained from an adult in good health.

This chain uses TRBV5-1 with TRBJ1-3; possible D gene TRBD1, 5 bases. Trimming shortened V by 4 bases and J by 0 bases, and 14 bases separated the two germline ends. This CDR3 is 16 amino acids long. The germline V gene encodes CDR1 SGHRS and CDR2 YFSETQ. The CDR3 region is CASSPDPGVSGNTIYF. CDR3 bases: TGCGCCAGCAGCCCCGACCCGGGGGTCTCTGGAAACACCATATATTTT.

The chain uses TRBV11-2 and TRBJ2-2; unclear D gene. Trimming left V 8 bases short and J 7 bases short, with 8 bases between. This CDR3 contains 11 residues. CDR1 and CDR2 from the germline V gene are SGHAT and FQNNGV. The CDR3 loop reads CASGGHGELFF. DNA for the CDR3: TGTGCCAGCGGTGGGCACGGGGAGCTGTTTTTT.

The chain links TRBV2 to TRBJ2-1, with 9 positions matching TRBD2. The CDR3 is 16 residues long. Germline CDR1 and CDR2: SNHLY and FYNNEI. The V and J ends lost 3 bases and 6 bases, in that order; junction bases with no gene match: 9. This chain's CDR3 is CASSDRAGGSINEQFF. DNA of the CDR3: TGTGCCAGCAGTGATCGGGCGGGAGGGTCCATCAATGAGCAGTTCTTC. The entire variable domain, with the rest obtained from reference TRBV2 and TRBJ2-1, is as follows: EPEVTQTPSHQVTQMGQEVILRCVPISNHLYFYWYRQILGQKVEFLVSFYNNEISEKSEIFDDQFSVERPDGSNFTLKIRSTKLEDSAMYFCASSDRAGGSINEQFFGPGTRLTVL.

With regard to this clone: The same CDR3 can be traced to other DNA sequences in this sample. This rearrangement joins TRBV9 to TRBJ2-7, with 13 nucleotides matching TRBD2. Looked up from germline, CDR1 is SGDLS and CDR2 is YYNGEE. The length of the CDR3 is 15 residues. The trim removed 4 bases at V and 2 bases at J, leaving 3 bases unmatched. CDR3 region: CASSPGTSGTYEQYF. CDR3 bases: TGTGCCAGCAGCCCCGGGACTAGCGGGACCTACGAGCAGTACTTC. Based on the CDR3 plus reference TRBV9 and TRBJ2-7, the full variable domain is DSGVTQTPKHLITATGQRVTLRCSPRSGDLSVYWYQQSLDQGLQFLIQYYNGEERAKGNILERFSAQQFPDLHSELNLSSLELGDSALYFCASSPGTSGTYEQYFGPGTRLTVT.

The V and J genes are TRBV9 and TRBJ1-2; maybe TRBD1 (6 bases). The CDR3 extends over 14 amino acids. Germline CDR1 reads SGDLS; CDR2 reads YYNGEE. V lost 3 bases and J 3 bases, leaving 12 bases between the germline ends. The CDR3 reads CASSGTQGYYGYTF. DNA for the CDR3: TGTGCCAGCAGCGGTACACAGGGTTACTATGGCTACACCTTC.

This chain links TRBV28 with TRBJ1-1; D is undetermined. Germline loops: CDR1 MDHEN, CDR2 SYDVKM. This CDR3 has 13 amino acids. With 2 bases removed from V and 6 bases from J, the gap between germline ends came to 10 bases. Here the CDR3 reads CASSLTAPPEAFF. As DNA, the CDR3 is TGTGCCAGCAGTTTAACGGCCCCCCCTGAAGCTTTCTTT.

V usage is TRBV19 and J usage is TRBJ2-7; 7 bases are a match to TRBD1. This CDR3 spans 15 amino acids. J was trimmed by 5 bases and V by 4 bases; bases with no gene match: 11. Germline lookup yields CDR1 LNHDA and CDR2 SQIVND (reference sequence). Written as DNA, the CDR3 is TGTGCCAGTAGTACATCGGGACAGAGGGGACACGAGCAGTACTTC. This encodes CASSTSGQRGHEQYF.

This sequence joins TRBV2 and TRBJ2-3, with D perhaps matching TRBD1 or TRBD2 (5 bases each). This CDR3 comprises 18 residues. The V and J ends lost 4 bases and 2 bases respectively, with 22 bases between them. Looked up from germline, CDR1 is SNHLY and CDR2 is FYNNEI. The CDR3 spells CASSVPLGVDRYTDTQYF. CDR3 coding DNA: TGTGCCAGCAGTGTCCCCTTGGGGGTGGATAGATACACAGATACGCAGTATTTT. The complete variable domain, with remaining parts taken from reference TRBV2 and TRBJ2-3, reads EPEVTQTPSHQVTQMGQEVILRCVPISNHLYFYWYRQILGQKVEFLVSFYNNEISEKSEIFDDQFSVERPDGSNFTLKIRSTKLEDSAMYFCASSVPLGVDRYTDTQYFGPGTRLTVL.

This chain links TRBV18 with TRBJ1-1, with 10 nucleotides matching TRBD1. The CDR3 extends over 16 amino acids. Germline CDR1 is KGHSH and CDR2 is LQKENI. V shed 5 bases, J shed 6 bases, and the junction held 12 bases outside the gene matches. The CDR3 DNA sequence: TGTGCCAGCTCAGCGAGACAGGGGGCGACGATGGCTGAAGCTTTCTTT. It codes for CASSARQGATMAEAFF.

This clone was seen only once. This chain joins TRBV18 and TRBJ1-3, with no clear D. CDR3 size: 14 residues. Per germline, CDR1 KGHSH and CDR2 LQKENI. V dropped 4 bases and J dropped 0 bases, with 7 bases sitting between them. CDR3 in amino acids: CASSQESSGNTIYF. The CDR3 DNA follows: TGTGCCAGCTCACAAGAGTCCTCTGGAAACACCATATATTTT.

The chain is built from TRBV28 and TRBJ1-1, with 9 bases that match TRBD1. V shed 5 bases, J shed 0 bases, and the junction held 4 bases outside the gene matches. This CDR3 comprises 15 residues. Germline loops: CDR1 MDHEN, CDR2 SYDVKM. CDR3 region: CASSPGQGLNTEAFF. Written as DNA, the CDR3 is TGTGCCAGCAGTCCCGGACAGGGGCTGAACACTGAAGCTTTCTTT.

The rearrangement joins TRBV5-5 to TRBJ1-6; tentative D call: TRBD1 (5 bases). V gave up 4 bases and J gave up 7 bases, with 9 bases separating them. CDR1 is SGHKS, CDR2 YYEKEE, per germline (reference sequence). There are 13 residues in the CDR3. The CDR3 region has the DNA TGTGCCAGCAGCCAAAAGGGGAATTCACCCCTCCACTTT. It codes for CASSQKGNSPLHF.

The CDR3 DNA follows: TGTGCCAGCGCGGCTCCAGGGCTCTCCTACGAGCAGTACTTC. Its protein product is CASAAPGLSYEQYF. The chain combines TRBV28 with TRBJ2-7, with D perhaps TRBD1 (5 bases). Germline CDR1 reads MDHEN; CDR2 reads SYDVKM. V was shortened by 8 bases and J by 0 bases, with 14 bases between the two germline ends. This CDR3 has 14 amino acids.

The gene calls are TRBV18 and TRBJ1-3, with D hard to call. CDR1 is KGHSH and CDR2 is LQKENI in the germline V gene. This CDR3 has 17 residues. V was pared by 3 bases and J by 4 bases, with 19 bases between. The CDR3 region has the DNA TGTGCCAGCTCACCGACGACTCATTCTTCGGAGGGAAACACCATATATTTT. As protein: CASSPTTHSSEGNTIYF.

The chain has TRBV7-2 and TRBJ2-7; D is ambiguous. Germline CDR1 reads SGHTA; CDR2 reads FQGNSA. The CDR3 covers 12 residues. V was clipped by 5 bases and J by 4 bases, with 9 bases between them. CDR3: CASSVHRYEQYF. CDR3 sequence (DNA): TGTGCCAGCAGCGTCCACCGATACGAGCAGTACTTC. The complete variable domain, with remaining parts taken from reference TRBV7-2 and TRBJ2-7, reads GAGVSQSPSNKVTEKGKDVELRCDPISGHTALYWYRQSLGQGLEFLIYFQGNSAPDKSGLPSDRFSAERTGGSVSTLTIQRTQQEDSAVYLCASSVHRYEQYFGPGTRLTVT.

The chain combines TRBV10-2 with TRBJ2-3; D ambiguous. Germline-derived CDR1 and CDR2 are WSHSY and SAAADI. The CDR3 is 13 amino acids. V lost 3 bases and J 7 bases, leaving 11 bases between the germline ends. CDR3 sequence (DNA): TGCGCCAGCAGTGAAGAGAAAGGGAATACGCAGTATTTT. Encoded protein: CASSEEKGNTQYF.

CDR3 DNA sequence: TGTGCCAGCAGGGACGACAGGGGTAGCAATCAGCCCCAGCATTTT. Its protein product is CASRDDRGSNQPQHF. V usage is TRBV2 and J usage is TRBJ1-5, with TRBD1 matching over 8 bases. V trimming: 6 bases; J trimming: 0 bases; junction bases outside the gene matches: 4. From germline, CDR1 is SNHLY and CDR2 FYNNEI. This CDR3 has 15 residues. The variable domain in full, completed from reference TRBV2 and TRBJ1-5, reads EPEVTQTPSHQVTQMGQEVILRCVPISNHLYFYWYRQILGQKVEFLVSFYNNEISEKSEIFDDQFSVERPDGSNFTLKIRSTKLEDSAMYFCASRDDRGSNQPQHFGDGTRLSIL.

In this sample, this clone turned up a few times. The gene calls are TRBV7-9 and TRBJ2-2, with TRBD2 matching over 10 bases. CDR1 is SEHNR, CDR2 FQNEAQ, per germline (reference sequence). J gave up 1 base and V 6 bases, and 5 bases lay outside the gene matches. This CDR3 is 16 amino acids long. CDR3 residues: CASRTTSGMNTGELFF. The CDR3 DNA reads TGTGCCAGCAGGACAACTAGCGGGATGAACACCGGGGAGCTGTTTTTT.

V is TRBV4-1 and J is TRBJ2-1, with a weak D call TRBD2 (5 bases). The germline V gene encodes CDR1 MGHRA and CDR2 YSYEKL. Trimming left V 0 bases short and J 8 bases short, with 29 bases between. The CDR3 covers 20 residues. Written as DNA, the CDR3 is TGCGCCAGCAGCCAAGATCTCATCTTCCAACTCAACCCGCAGGAGGATGAGCAGTTCTTC. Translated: CASSQDLIFQLNPQEDEQFF.

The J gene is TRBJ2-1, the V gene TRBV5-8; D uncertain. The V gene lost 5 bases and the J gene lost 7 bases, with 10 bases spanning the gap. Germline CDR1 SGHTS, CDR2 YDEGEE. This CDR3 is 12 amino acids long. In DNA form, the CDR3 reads TGTGCCAGCAGGGCGGAGACGAATGAGCAGTTCTTC. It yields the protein CASRAETNEQFF.

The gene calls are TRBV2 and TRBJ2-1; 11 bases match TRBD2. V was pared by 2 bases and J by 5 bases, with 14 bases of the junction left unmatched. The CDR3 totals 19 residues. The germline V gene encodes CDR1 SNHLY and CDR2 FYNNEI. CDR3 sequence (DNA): TGTGCCAGCAGTGAAATAGCCCGGACTAGCGGGCCTCCGGACAATGAGCAGTTCTTC. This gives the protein CASSEIARTSGPPDNEQFF.

The CDR3 here is CAWSVLLSLFPTEAFF. The CDR3 DNA sequence: TGTGCCTGGAGTGTACTATTGAGTCTGTTTCCCACTGAAGCTTTCTTT. This chain links TRBV30 with TRBJ1-1; D uncertain. The CDR3 is 16 amino acids. V lost 0 bases to trimming and J lost 4 bases, with 18 bases between them. Germline V gives CDR1 GTSNPN, CDR2 SVGIG (reference sequence).

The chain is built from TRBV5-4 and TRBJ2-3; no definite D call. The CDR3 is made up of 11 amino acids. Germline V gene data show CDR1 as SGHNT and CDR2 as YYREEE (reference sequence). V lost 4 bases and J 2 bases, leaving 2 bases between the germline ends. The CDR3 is CASSTTDTQYF. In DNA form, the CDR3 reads TGTGCCAGCAGCACCACAGATACGCAGTATTTT. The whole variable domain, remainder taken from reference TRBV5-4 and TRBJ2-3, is ETGVTQSPTHLIKTRGQQVTLRCSSQSGHNTVSWYQQALGQGPQFIFQYYREEENGRGNFPPRFSGLQFPNYSSELNVNALELDDSALYLCASSTTDTQYFGPGTRLTVL.

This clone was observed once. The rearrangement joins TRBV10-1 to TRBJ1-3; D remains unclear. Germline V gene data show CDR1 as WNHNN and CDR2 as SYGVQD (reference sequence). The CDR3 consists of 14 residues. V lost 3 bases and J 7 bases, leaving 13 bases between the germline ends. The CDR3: CASSEGRSRNTIYF. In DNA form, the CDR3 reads TGCGCCAGCAGTGAAGGGCGGAGTAGGAACACCATATATTTT.

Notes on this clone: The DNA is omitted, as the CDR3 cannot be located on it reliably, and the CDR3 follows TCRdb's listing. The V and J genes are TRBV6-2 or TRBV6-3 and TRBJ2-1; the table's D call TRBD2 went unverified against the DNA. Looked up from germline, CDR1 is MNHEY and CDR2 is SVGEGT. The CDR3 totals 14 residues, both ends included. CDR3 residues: CASSPGLTFGEQFF.

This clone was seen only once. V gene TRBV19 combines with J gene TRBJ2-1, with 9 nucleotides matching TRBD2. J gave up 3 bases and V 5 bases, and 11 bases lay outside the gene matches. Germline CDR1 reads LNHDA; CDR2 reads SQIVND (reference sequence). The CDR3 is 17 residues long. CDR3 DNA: TGTGCCAGTAGTGGACTAGCGTATCCCGAAGGCTACAATGAGCAGTTCTTC. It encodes CASSGLAYPEGYNEQFF.

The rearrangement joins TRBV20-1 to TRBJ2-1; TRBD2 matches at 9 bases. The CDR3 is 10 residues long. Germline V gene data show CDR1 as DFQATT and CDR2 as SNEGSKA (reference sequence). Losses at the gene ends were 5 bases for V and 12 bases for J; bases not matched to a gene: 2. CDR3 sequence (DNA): TGCAGTGCTGAGCGGGAGGTGCAGTTCTTC. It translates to CSAEREVQFF.

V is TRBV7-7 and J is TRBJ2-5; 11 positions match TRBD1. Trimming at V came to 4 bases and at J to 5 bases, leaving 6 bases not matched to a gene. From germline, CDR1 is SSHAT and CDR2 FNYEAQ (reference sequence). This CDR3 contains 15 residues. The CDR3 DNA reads TGTGCCAGCAGCTCCGGACAGGGGGCTTGGGAGACCCAGTACTTC. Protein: CASSSGQGAWETQYF. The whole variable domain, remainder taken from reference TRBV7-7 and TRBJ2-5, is GAGVSQSPRYKVTKRGQDVTLRCDPISSHATLYWYQQALGQGPEFLTYFNYEAQPDKSGLPSDRFSAERPEGSISTLTIQRTEQRDSAMYRCASSSGQGAWETQYFGPGTRLLVL.

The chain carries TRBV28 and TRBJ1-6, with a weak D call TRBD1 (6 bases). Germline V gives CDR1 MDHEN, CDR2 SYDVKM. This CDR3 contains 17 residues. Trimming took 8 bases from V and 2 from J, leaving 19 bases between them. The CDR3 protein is CASGGALWSTYNSPLHF. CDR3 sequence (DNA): TGTGCCAGCGGGGGGGCCCTTTGGAGCACCTATAATTCACCCCTCCACTTT.

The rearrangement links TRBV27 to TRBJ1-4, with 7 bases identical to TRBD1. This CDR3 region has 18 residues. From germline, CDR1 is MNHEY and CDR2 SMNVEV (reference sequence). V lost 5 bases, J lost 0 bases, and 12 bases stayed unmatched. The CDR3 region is CASSLFSPDRPTNEKLFF. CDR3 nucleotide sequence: TGTGCCAGCAGTCTCTTCTCCCCGGACAGGCCAACTAATGAAAAACTGTTTTTT. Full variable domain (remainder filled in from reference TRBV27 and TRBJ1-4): EAQVTQNPRYLITVTGKKLTVTCSQNMNHEYMSWYRQDPGLGLRQIYYSMNVEVTDKGDVPEGYKVSRKEKRNFPLILESPSPNQTSLYFCASSLFSPDRPTNEKLFFGSGTQLSVL.